A selection of T cell receptor beta chains follows, all from one sample in a study of siplizumab effects on memory and regulatory T cells. TCRdb's table, derived via immunoSEQ multiplex PCR, lists solely in-frame clones and lacks some. The table includes around 100,000 clones, roughly 92% detected once. The material sequenced was Tregs sorted from blood. The receptor source for this set is a human donor in good health. The CDR3 runs from the conserved cysteine through the conserved F or W. The D gene is left open where the match is weak. Clone size is shown for a subset of rows, as once, few, many or a class of expanded clone.

clone size: -; V gene: TRBV19; D gene: -; J gene: TRBJ1-5; CDR3 protein: CASSIGWNQPQHF; CDR3 DNA: TGTGCCAGTAGTATAGGGTGGAATCAGCCCCAGCATTTT
clone size: -; V gene: TRBV5-1; D gene: -; J gene: TRBJ2-6; CDR3 protein: CASSGRAFRANVLTF; CDR3 DNA: TGCGCCAGCAGCGGGCGGGCTTTTCGGGCCAACGTCCTGACTTTC
clone size: -; V gene: TRBV19; D gene: TRBD2; J gene: TRBJ2-3; CDR3 protein: CASSARDYRTSTDTQYF; CDR3 DNA: TGTGCCAGTAGTGCTCGGGACTACCGGACTAGCACAGATACGCAGTATTTT
clone size: -; V gene: TRBV7-9; D gene: TRBD2; J gene: TRBJ2-1; CDR3 protein: CASSLGASGPYNEQFF; CDR3 DNA: TGTGCCAGCAGCTTAGGAGCTAGCGGACCTTACAATGAGCAGTTCTTC
clone size: -; V gene: TRBV5-1; D gene: TRBD1; J gene: TRBJ2-6; CDR3 protein: CASSWTGTGASGANVLTF; CDR3 DNA: TGCGCCAGCAGCTGGACCGGGACAGGGGCTTCTGGGGCCAACGTCCTGACTTTC
clone size: -; V gene: TRBV4-1; D gene: TRBD2; J gene: TRBJ2-2; CDR3 protein: CASSRLAGGYTGELFF; CDR3 DNA: TGCGCCAGCAGCCGACTAGCGGGAGGTTACACCGGGGAGCTGTTTTTT
clone size: -; V gene: TRBV7-6; D gene: -; J gene: TRBJ2-7; CDR3 protein: CASSSTSYLSAYEQYF; CDR3 DNA: TGTGCCAGCAGCTCTACGAGCTACCTTTCAGCCTACGAGCAGTACTTC
clone size: once; V gene: TRBV29-1; D gene: -; J gene: TRBJ2-6; CDR3 protein: CSVRSPLVTGGANVLTF; CDR3 DNA: TGCAGCGTTCGTAGCCCACTCGTGACCGGTGGGGCCAACGTCCTGACTTTC
clone size: many; V gene: TRBV5-6; D gene: -; J gene: TRBJ1-2; CDR3 protein: CASSPDHRDLNYGYTF; CDR3 DNA: TGTGCCAGCAGCCCAGATCACCGGGACCTCAACTATGGCTACACCTTC
clone size: -; V gene: TRBV6-6; D gene: TRBD1; J gene: TRBJ2-3; CDR3 protein: CASRYDRGGDTQYF; CDR3 DNA: TGTGCCAGCCGATACGACAGGGGGGGAGATACGCAGTATTTT
clone size: -; V gene: TRBV30; D gene: -; J gene: TRBJ2-1; CDR3 protein: CAWSPGAFISYNEQFF; CDR3 DNA: TGTGCCTGGAGTCCCGGGGCTTTCATCTCCTACAATGAGCAGTTCTTC
clone size: -; V gene: TRBV11-2; D gene: -; J gene: TRBJ2-1; CDR3 protein: CASSLKVFNEQFF; CDR3 DNA: TGTGCCAGCAGCTTAAAGGTTTTCAATGAGCAGTTCTTC
clone size: -; V gene: TRBV5-6; D gene: -; J gene: TRBJ1-3; CDR3 protein: CASSHPGGYSGNTIYF; CDR3 DNA: TGTGCCAGCAGCCACCCCGGCGGTTACTCTGGAAACACCATATATTTT
clone size: -; V gene: TRBV27; D gene: -; J gene: TRBJ2-1; CDR3 protein: CASSLSRHEQFF; CDR3 DNA: TGTGCCAGCAGTTTATCGAGGCATGAGCAGTTCTTC
clone size: few; V gene: TRBV6-5; D gene: -; J gene: TRBJ2-7; CDR3 protein: CASSRAGGYEQYF; CDR3 DNA: TGTGCCAGCAGTCGAGCGGGCGGCTACGAGCAGTACTTC
clone size: -; V gene: TRBV7-6; D gene: -; J gene: TRBJ2-1; CDR3 protein: CASSLEGSYYNEQFF; CDR3 DNA: TGTGCCAGCAGCTTAGAAGGGTCCTACTACAATGAGCAGTTCTTC
clone size: -; V gene: TRBV4-1; D gene: TRBD2; J gene: TRBJ2-1; CDR3 protein: CASSQDSPSGSNEQFF; CDR3 DNA: TGCGCCAGCAGCCAAGATTCCCCTAGCGGGAGTAATGAGCAGTTCTTC
clone size: -; V gene: TRBV21-1; D gene: -; J gene: TRBJ1-1; CDR3 protein: CASSKARRRKAFF; CDR3 DNA: TGTGCCAGCAGCAAAGCGCGACGGCGAAAAGCTTTCTTT
clone size: -; V gene: TRBV5-4; D gene: -; J gene: TRBJ2-1; CDR3 protein: CASRFSGSSYNEQFF; CDR3 DNA: TGTGCCAGCAGGTTTAGCGGCAGCTCCTACAATGAGCAGTTCTTC
clone size: -; V gene: TRBV11-3; D gene: -; J gene: TRBJ2-1; CDR3 protein: CASSFGGNNEQFF; CDR3 DNA: TGTGCCAGCAGCTTCGGGGGTAACAATGAGCAGTTCTTC
clone size: -; V gene: TRBV18; D gene: -; J gene: TRBJ2-7; CDR3 protein: CASSPSTGYYEQYF; CDR3 DNA: TGTGCCAGCTCACCATCAACAGGGTACTACGAGCAGTACTTC
clone size: -; V gene: TRBV7-9; D gene: -; J gene: TRBJ1-5; CDR3 protein: CASSGQVPQPQHF; CDR3 DNA: TGTGCCAGCAGCGGCCAGGTCCCCCAGCCCCAGCATTTT
clone size: -; V gene: TRBV7-7; D gene: TRBD2; J gene: TRBJ2-2; CDR3 protein: CASSLRASGGNTGELFF; CDR3 DNA: TGTGCCAGCAGCTTAAGGGCCTCGGGAGGGAACACCGGGGAGCTGTTTTTT
clone size: once; V gene: TRBV7-9; D gene: TRBD1; J gene: TRBJ1-1; CDR3 protein: CASSYGDSYTEAFF; CDR3 DNA: TGTGCCAGCAGCTACGGGGACAGCTACACTGAAGCTTTCTTT
clone size: once; V gene: TRBV6-1; D gene: -; J gene: TRBJ2-7; CDR3 protein: CASRRRGTFSYEQYF; CDR3 DNA: TGTGCCAGCAGGAGACGGGGCACTTTCTCCTACGAGCAGTACTTC
clone size: -; V gene: TRBV5-4; D gene: TRBD2; J gene: TRBJ2-3; CDR3 protein: CASSQAIAGAADTQYF; CDR3 DNA: TGTGCCAGCAGCCAGGCGATAGCGGGAGCCGCTGATACGCAGTATTTT
clone size: -; V gene: TRBV19; D gene: -; J gene: TRBJ2-3; CDR3 protein: CASSIVGSRTDTQYF; CDR3 DNA: TGTGCCAGTAGTATAGTGGGGTCGCGCACAGATACGCAGTATTTT
clone size: -; V gene: TRBV5-5; D gene: -; J gene: TRBJ1-5; CDR3 protein: CASSLDRGYQPQHF; CDR3 DNA: TGTGCCAGCAGCTTGGATAGGGGGTATCAGCCCCAGCATTTT
clone size: -; V gene: TRBV7-6; D gene: -; J gene: TRBJ2-3; CDR3 protein: CASGVSDTQYF; CDR3 DNA: TGTGCATCGGGAGTGTCAGATACGCAGTATTTT
clone size: -; V gene: TRBV5-1; D gene: -; J gene: TRBJ1-4; CDR3 protein: CASSPGAIYEKLFF; CDR3 DNA: TGCGCCAGCAGCCCGGGGGCGATTTATGAAAAACTGTTTTTT
clone size: -; V gene: TRBV7-8; D gene: TRBD1; J gene: TRBJ1-6; CDR3 protein: CASSLTGQSNSPLHF; CDR3 DNA: TGTGCCAGCAGCTTAACGGGACAGTCGAATTCACCCCTCCACTTT
clone size: few; V gene: TRBV5-1; D gene: -; J gene: TRBJ1-3; CDR3 protein: CASSFGTGGNTIYF; CDR3 DNA: TGCGCCAGCAGCTTCGGGACCGGCGGAAACACCATATATTTT
clone size: -; V gene: TRBV16; D gene: -; J gene: TRBJ1-5; CDR3 protein: CASSQFLGRTNQPQHF; CDR3 DNA: TGTGCCAGCAGCCAATTTTTGGGACGGACAAATCAGCCCCAGCATTTT
clone size: -; V gene: TRBV10-1; D gene: -; J gene: TRBJ2-7; CDR3 protein: CASSDRSYEQYF; CDR3 DNA: TGCGCCAGCAGCGACCGTTCCTACGAGCAGTACTTC
clone size: -; V gene: TRBV27; D gene: -; J gene: TRBJ1-1; CDR3 protein: CASSLEGRVNTEAFF; CDR3 DNA: TGTGCCAGCAGTTTAGAGGGGAGAGTTAACACTGAAGCTTTCTTT